This entry is about one TCR beta chain. Its target is not known. This record belongs to a study of radiation and T cells in renal cell carcinoma. Study-wide findings and caveats: In blood, top tumor clones expanded by 2 weeks, shrinking by 4. Pretreatment tumor biopsies were lacking, so baseline clonotypes are unknown.

Time point here: blood 4 weeks post-SBRT, at nephrectomy. Indicated treatment: 15 Gy SBRT to primary tumor, nephrectomy 4 weeks later. Nephrectomy followed 15 Gy stereotactic body radiation by 4 weeks. Clear cell pathology was present in this patient's renal cell carcinoma. The germline gives CDR1 SGHDN, CDR2 FVKESK. This CDR3 spans 14 amino acids. V lost 0 bases and J 5 bases, leaving 7 bases between the germline ends. Assay used: immunoSEQ multiplex PCR; TCRdb lists only in-frame clones, some missing. The sample lists about 78,000 clones; about nine tenths were seen once. The chain carries TRBV14 and TRBJ2-2; no reliable D call. The origin of this receptor is a woman in her sixties or seventies with renal cell carcinoma. This sample comprised blood, obtained from a patient whose treatment included radiotherapy and nephrectomy. The CDR3 here is CASSQDRATGELFF. CDR3 DNA: TGTGCCAGCAGCCAAGATCGGGCTACCGGGGAGCTGTTTTTT.